Below are 21 T cell receptor beta chains sequenced from a single sample in a study of CD8 T cells in ankylosing spondylitis. TCRdb reanalysed the 5' RACE reads using MiXCR and keeps one entry per CDR3 protein. This repertoire shows 250,000 or so distinct CDR3 sequences, over 15% found once; its top ten account for less than 35%. The sequencing input was blood, either unsorted or a sorted T cell fraction (not recorded which). The receptor set was obtained from a male donor with ankylosing spondylitis or in good health (not recorded which).

This clonotype was recorded a few times. The genes are TRBV6-5 and TRBJ2-1; 10 nucleotides match TRBD2. The CDR3 loop spans 15 amino acids. Germline V CDR1 and CDR2: MNHEY, SVGAGI. V dropped 2 bases and J dropped 9; count of bases not matched to a gene: 7. CDR3 sequence: CASSYTAGGPIEQFF. The CDR3, as DNA: TGTGCCAGCAGTTACACAGCGGGAGGGCCGATTGAGCAGTTCTTC.

This clonotype was counted a few times. CDR3 in DNA: TGTGCCAGCAGTTCACTCCTTGGATTTTCACCCCTCCACTTT. This sequence encodes CASSSLLGFSPLHF. This chain links TRBV27 with TRBJ1-6; D remains ambiguous. The CDR3 has 14 amino acids. Trimming removed 4 bases from V and 9 bases from J, with 13 bases in between. The germline gives CDR1 MNHEY, CDR2 SMNVEV (reference sequence).

V and J are TRBV27 and TRBJ1-1; 11 bases match TRBD1. This CDR3 contains 14 residues. The V and J ends lost 7 bases and 4 bases, in that order; junction bases with no gene match: 5. Looked up from germline, CDR1 is MNHEY and CDR2 is SMNVEV (reference sequence). In DNA, the CDR3 is TGTGCCAGCAAGGACAGGGGGCTTCTCACTGAAGCTTTCTTT. It encodes CASKDRGLLTEAFF.

The chain is built from TRBV28 and TRBJ2-7; 10 bases map to TRBD1. This CDR3 region has 13 residues. V dropped 6 bases and J dropped 3; count of bases not matched to a gene: 2. Per the germline V gene, CDR1 is MDHEN and CDR2 is SYDVKM. DNA of the CDR3: TGTGCCAGCAGAGGGACAGGGGACTACGAGCAGTACTTC. This encodes CASRGTGDYEQYF.

The table lists this clonotype with many counts. The chain combines TRBV5-1 with TRBJ2-1; no reliable D call. The CDR3 has 16 residues. Trimming shortened V by 4 bases and J by 2 bases, and 16 bases separated the two germline ends. The germline gives CDR1 SGHRS, CDR2 YFSETQ. The CDR3, as DNA: TGCGCCAGCAGCACCCAGGACCAGCCCCCCTACAATGAGCAGTTCTTC. It encodes CASSTQDQPPYNEQFF. The entire variable domain, with the rest obtained from reference TRBV5-1 and TRBJ2-1, is as follows: KAGVTQTPRYLIKTRGQQVTLSCSPISGHRSVSWYQQTPGQGLQFLFEYFSETQRNKGNFPGRFSGRQFSNSRSEMNVSTLELGDSALYLCASSTQDQPPYNEQFFGPGTRLTVL.

The chain combines TRBV21-1 with TRBJ2-1; the D call TRBD2 from the table was never checked on the DNA. TRBV21-1 is a documented pseudogene. The CDR3 contains 20 residues. The CDR3 here is CASSKPRGAGGSFKLNEQFF. CDR3 coding DNA: TGTGCCAGCAGCAAACCCCGTGGAGCGGGAGGCTCATTCAAACTGAATGAGCAGTTCTTC.

This clonotype appeared many times. The chain combines TRBV10-3 with TRBJ2-1, with 9 bases lining up with TRBD1. Losses at the gene ends were 4 bases for V and 3 bases for J; bases not matched to a gene: 7. In germline, CDR1 is ENHRY, CDR2 SYGVKD. The CDR3 has 16 residues. DNA for the CDR3: TGTGCCATCAGTGGAATTTCGGGACAGGGCTACAATGAGCAGTTCTTC. As protein: CAISGISGQGYNEQFF.

This chain connects TRBV6-1 to TRBJ1-2; TRBD1 might be the D (5 bases). Trimming left V 5 bases short and J 7 bases short, with 23 bases between. Germline CDR1 is MNHNS and CDR2 is SASEGT. The CDR3 is 16 amino acids. In DNA, the CDR3 is TGTGCCAGCAGTCCTTACTTATTCGGGGGGGAAAGTGGCTACACCTTC. Its translation is CASSPYLFGGESGYTF.

The chain links TRBV5-1 to TRBJ2-5; TRBD1 matches 8 bases. The CDR3 loop spans 14 amino acids. The germline CDR1 and CDR2 sequences are SGHRS and YFSETQ. The V and J ends lost 4 bases and 2 bases, in that order; junction bases with no gene match: 4. CDR3 sequence (DNA): TGCGCCAGCAGCAAGACAGGGGTGCAAGAGACCCAGTACTTC. This translates into CASSKTGVQETQYF.

This clonotype came up a few times. The V call is TRBV14, the J call TRBJ2-5; D possibly matches TRBD1 or TRBD2 (5 bases each). There are 16 residues in the CDR3. Per the germline V gene, CDR1 is SGHDN and CDR2 is FVKESK. V lost 0 bases to trimming and J lost 4 bases, with 15 bases between them. CDR3 sequence (DNA): TGTGCCAGCAGCCAAGAAAGGACGAGGGGTACAGAGACCCAGTACTTC. Its translation is CASSQERTRGTETQYF.

V usage is TRBV29-1 and J usage is TRBJ2-7; TRBD1 aligns across 10 bases. The CDR3 loop spans 11 amino acids. Germline V gene data show CDR1 as SQVTM and CDR2 as ANQGSEA. V was pared by 6 bases and J by 6 bases, with 2 bases of the junction left unmatched. The CDR3 here is CSVRDRGEQYF. The CDR3 DNA is TGCAGCGTCCGGGACAGGGGCGAGCAGTACTTC.

This clonotype was counted a few times. In DNA form, the CDR3 reads TGTGCCTCCGATCGGGGGGCCAACACCGGGGAGCTGTTTTTT. Translating it yields CASDRGANTGELFF. This chain connects TRBV10-3 to TRBJ2-2, with D possibly TRBD2 on 7 matching bases. The V end was cut by 11 bases, the J end by 2 bases, with 15 bases between. This CDR3 contains 14 residues. Germline V gene sequence: CDR1 ENHRY, CDR2 SYGVKD.

The chain links TRBV7-8 to TRBJ2-7; 7 bases are a match to TRBD2. Germline CDR1 SGHVS, CDR2 FQNEAQ. The junction had 5 bases not matched to a gene; V was cut back by 0 bases and J by 3 bases. This CDR3 contains 15 residues. Written as DNA, the CDR3 is TGTGCCAGCAGCTTAGCGGGAGGGATCGGCTACGAGCAGTACTTC. Encoded protein: CASSLAGGIGYEQYF.

This clonotype was found a few times. The chain uses TRBV2 and TRBJ2-1, with 7 positions matching TRBD1. V lost 1 base and J lost 4; bases outside the gene matches: 7. CDR3 size: 16 residues. CDR1 and CDR2 (germline): SNHLY, FYNNEI. This chain's CDR3 is CASSEGDSGLYNEQFF. The CDR3 DNA reads TGTGCCAGCAGTGAAGGGGACAGCGGATTATACAATGAGCAGTTCTTC.

This clonotype was counted only a few times. The genes are TRBV5-1 and TRBJ2-1; 10 nucleotides align to TRBD1. Germline assignment: CDR1 SGHRS and CDR2 YFSETQ. The CDR3 spans 17 residues. J was trimmed by 2 bases and V by 0 bases; bases with no gene match: 5. The CDR3 DNA reads as TGCGCCAGCAGCTTGGAGATCGGACAGGGGGCCTACAATGAGCAGTTCTTC. It yields the protein CASSLEIGQGAYNEQFF.

This clonotype was picked up many times. The genes are TRBV27 and TRBJ2-1; 7 bases are a match to TRBD2. The CDR3 is 14 amino acids. CDR1 is MNHEY and CDR2 is SMNVEV in the germline V gene (reference sequence). J lost 8 bases, V lost 4 bases, and 8 bases had no gene match. This CDR3 is CASSWSAGVDEQFF. The CDR3, as DNA: TGTGCCAGCAGTTGGTCGGCGGGAGTCGATGAGCAGTTCTTC.

In this sample, this clonotype turned up a few times. The gene calls are TRBV4-3 and TRBJ2-1, with 9 bases fitting TRBD2. Germline CDR1 LGHNA, CDR2 YSLEER. With V trimmed by 3 bases and J by 3 bases, 9 bases remained unmatched. The CDR3 contains 17 residues. CDR3 bases: TGCGCCAGCAGCCAGCGAACTCGGACTAGCGTCTACAATGAGCAGTTCTTC. Translated, it gives CASSQRTRTSVYNEQFF.

V gene TRBV5-1 combines with J gene TRBJ1-1; 7 bases are a match to TRBD1. This CDR3 is built from 16 residues. V was clipped by 2 bases and J by 4 bases; unmatched bases: 11. Germline CDR1 SGHRS, CDR2 YFSETQ. Here the CDR3 reads CASSFDRVGESTEAFF. The DNA for the CDR3 is TGCGCCAGCAGCTTCGACAGGGTTGGAGAGAGCACTGAAGCTTTCTTT.

The CDR3 loop reads CAISPGLAGVVDEQFF. In DNA, the CDR3 is TGTGCCATCAGCCCGGGACTAGCGGGAGTCGTGGATGAGCAGTTCTTC. The chain uses TRBV10-3 and TRBJ2-1; TRBD2 matches at 14 bases. With V trimmed by 6 bases and J by 8 bases, 9 bases remained unmatched. The CDR3 spans 16 residues. Germline CDR1 ENHRY, CDR2 SYGVKD.

This chain joins TRBV19 and TRBJ2-2; D assignment may be TRBD1 or TRBD2 (5 bases each). This CDR3 is built from 15 residues. The V end was cut by 5 bases, the J end by 5 bases, with 15 bases between. The germline V gene encodes CDR1 LNHDA and CDR2 SQIVND (reference sequence). Here the CDR3 DNA reads TGTGCCAGTAGTGCCGGTGGGACGAGTACCGGGGAGCTGTTTTTT. Amino acids: CASSAGGTSTGELFF.

This clonotype was found a few times. The chain links TRBV6-1 to TRBJ2-5; 10 bases are shared with TRBD1. Germline V gene data show CDR1 as MNHNS and CDR2 as SASEGT. Trimming cost V 5 bases and J 4 bases; bases outside gene matches: 10. This CDR3 has 16 amino acids. Here the CDR3 reads CASSTPGQGLPETQYF. DNA for the CDR3: TGTGCCAGCAGTACACCGGGACAGGGGTTACCAGAGACCCAGTACTTC.